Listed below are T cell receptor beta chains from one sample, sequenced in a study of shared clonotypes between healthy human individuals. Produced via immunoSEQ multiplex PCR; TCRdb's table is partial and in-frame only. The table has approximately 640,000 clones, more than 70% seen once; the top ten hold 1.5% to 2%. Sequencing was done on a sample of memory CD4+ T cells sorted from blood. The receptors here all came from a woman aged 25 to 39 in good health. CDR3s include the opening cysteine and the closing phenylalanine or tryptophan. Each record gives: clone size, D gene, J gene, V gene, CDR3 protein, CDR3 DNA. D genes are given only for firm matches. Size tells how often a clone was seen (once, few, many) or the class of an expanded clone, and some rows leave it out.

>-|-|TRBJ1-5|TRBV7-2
CASSLGLNSNQPQHF
TGTGCCAGCAGCTTAGGCTTAAATAGCAATCAGCCCCAGCATTTT
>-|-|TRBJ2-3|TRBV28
CASRYTRRQTDTQYF
TGTGCCAGCAGATACACACGCCGACAGACAGATACGCAGTATTTT
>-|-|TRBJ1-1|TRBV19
CASSIDQNTEAFF
TGTGCCAGTAGTATAGATCAGAACACTGAAGCTTTCTTT
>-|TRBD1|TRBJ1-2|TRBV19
CASSNPDKGGALEGYTF
TGTGCCAGTAGCAACCCCGACAAAGGGGGCGCTCTGGAGGGCTACACCTTC
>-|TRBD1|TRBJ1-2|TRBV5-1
CASSPGRTGDGYTF
TGCGCCAGCAGCCCGGGGCGGACAGGTGATGGCTACACCTTC
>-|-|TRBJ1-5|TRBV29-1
CSVEPQHF
TGCAGCGTTGAGCCCCAGCATTTT
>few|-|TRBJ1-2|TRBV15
CATSRGGGLEGYTF
TGTGCCACCAGCCGCGGGGGAGGGCTTGAAGGCTACACCTTC
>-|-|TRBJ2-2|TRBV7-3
CASSLHRTTNTGELFF
TGTGCCAGCAGCTTACATCGGACTACGAACACCGGGGAGCTGTTTTTT
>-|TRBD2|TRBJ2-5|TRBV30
CAWSTGAGLKTQYF
TGTGCCTGGAGTACGGGAGCGGGGTTGAAGACCCAGTACTTC
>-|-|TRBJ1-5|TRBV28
CASSRRRVYGNQPQHF
TGTGCCAGCAGTAGGCGGAGAGTTTATGGCAATCAGCCCCAGCATTTT
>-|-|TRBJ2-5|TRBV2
CASSESSLGETQYF
TGTGCCAGCAGTGAAAGTAGTTTAGGGGAGACCCAGTACTTC
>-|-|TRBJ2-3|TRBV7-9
CASSLDIASSDTQYF
TGTGCCAGCAGCTTAGATATAGCATCGTCAGATACGCAGTATTTT
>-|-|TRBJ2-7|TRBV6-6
CASSYGWEQYF
TGTGCCAGCAGTTACGGGTGGGAGCAGTACTTC
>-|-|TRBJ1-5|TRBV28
CASSRNQPQHF
TGTGCCAGCAGTCGAAATCAGCCCCAGCATTTT
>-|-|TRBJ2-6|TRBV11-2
CASSFSRGANVLTF
TGTGCCAGCAGCTTCTCCCGTGGGGCCAACGTCCTGACTTTC
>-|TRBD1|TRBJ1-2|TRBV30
CAWSTGANYGYTF
TGTGCCTGGAGCACAGGGGCTAACTATGGCTACACCTTC
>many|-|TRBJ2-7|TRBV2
CASSVQNYEQYF
TGTGCCAGCAGTGTACAGAACTACGAGCAGTACTTC
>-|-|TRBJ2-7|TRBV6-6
CASSYSQGRTYEQYF
TGTGCCAGCAGTTACTCGCAGGGGCGCACGTACGAGCAGTACTTC
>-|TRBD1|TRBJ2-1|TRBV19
CASSPTSDRTGPQKYNEQFF
TGTGCCAGTAGCCCGACCAGCGACCGGACAGGTCCTCAAAAATACAATGAGCAGTTCTTC
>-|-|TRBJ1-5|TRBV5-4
CASSRDRDQPQHF
TGTGCCAGCAGCCGTGACAGAGATCAGCCTCAGCATTTT
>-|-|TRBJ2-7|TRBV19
CASSIAGPYEQYF
TGTGCCAGTAGTATAGCTGGCCCCTACGAGCAGTACTTC
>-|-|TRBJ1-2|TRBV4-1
CASSQEGIRNYGYTF
TGCGCCAGCAGCCAAGAAGGCATCCGAAACTATGGCTACACCTTC
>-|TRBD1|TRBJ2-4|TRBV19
CASSTYRGRENIQYF
TGTGCCAGTAGTACGTACAGGGGGCGGGAAAACATTCAGTACTTC
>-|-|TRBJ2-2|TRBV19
CASSRDHGGTGELFF
TGTGCCAGTAGCAGAGACCACGGGGGAACCGGGGAGCTGTTTTTT
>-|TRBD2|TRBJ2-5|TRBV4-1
CASSQVLFLAGGKTQYF
TGCGCCAGCAGCCAAGTGTTGTTTTTAGCGGGCGGAAAGACCCAGTACTTC
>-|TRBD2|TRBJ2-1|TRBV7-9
CASSLRTGGTNEQFF
TGTGCCAGCAGCTTACGAACGGGAGGGACGAATGAGCAGTTCTTC
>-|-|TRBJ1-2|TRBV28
CASSPHFQGHGYTF
TGTGCCAGCAGTCCGCACTTTCAGGGGCATGGCTACACCTTC